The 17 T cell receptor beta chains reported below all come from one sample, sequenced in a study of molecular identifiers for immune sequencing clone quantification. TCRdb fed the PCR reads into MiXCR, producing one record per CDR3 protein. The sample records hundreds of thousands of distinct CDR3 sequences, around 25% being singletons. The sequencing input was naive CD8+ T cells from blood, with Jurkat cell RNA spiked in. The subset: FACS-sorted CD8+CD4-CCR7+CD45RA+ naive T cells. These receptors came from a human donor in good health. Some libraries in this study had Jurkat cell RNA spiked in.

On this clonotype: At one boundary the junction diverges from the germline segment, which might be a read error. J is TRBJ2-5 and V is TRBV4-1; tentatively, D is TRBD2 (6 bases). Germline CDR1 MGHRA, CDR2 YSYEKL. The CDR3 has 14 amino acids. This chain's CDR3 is CASSQGGREETQCF. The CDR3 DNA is TGCGCCAGCAGCCAAGGAGGAAGGGAGGAGACCCAGTGCTTC.

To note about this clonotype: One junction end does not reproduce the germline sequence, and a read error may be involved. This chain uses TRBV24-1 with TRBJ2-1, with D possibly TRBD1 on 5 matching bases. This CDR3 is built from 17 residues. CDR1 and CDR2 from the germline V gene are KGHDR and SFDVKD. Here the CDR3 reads CATRNKGRVDYYNEQLF. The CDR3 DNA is TGTGCCACCAGGAATAAAGGCAGGGTGGATTACTACAATGAGCAGCTCTTC.

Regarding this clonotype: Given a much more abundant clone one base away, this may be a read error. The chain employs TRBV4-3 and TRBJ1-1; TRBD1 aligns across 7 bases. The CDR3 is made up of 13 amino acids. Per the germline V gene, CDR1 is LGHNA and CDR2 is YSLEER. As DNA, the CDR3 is TGCACCAGCAGCCAAGTCAGGGGGACTGAAGCTTTCTTT. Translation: CTSSQVRGTEAFF.

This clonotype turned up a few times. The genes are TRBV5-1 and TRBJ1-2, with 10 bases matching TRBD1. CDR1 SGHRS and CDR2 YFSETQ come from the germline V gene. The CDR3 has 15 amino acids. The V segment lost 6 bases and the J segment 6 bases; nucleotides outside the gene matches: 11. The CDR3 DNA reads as TGCGCCAGCAATGATAACCCGGGACAGGGGAATGGCTACACCTTC. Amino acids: CASNDNPGQGNGYTF.

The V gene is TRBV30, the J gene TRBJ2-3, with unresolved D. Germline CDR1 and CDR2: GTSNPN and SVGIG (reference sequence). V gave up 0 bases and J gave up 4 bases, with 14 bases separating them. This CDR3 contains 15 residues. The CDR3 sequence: CAWSVSASMADTQYF. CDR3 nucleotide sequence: TGTGCCTGGAGTGTATCGGCTAGTATGGCAGATACGCAGTATTTT.

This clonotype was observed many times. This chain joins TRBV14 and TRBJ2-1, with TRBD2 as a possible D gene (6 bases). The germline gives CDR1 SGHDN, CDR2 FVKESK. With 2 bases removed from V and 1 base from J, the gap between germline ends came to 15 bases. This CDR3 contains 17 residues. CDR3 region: CASSQTLAPGSYNEQFF. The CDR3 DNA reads TGTGCCAGCAGCCAAACCCTAGCGCCCGGATCCTACAATGAGCAGTTCTTC.

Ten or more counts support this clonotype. In DNA, the CDR3 is TGTGCCAGCAGCCCCTCGACAGGAATGAACACTGAAGCTTTCTTT. Translating it yields CASSPSTGMNTEAFF. The chain recombines TRBV6-5 with TRBJ1-1; tentatively, D is TRBD1 (6 bases). Trimming pared 6 bases from V and 0 bases from J, leaving 14 bases between. This CDR3 has 15 residues. Germline V gene sequence: CDR1 MNHEY, CDR2 SVGAGI.

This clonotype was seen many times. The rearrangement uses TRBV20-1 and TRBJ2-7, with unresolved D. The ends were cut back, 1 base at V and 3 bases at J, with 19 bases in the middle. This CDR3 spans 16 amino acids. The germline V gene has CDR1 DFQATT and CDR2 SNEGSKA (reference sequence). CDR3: CSARGGEAQFFYEQYF. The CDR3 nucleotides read TGCAGTGCTAGAGGAGGTGAGGCACAGTTCTTCTACGAGCAGTACTTC.

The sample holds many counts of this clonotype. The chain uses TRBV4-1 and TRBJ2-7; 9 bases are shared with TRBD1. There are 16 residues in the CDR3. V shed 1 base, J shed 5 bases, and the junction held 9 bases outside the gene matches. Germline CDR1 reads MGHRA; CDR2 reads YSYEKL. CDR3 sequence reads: CASSQATGQGRHEQYF. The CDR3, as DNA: TGCGCCAGCAGCCAAGCTACTGGACAGGGGAGGCACGAGCAGTACTTC.

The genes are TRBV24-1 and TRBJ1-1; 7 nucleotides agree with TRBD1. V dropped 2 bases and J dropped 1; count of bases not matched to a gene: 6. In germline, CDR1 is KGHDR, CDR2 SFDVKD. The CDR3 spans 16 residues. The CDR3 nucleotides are TGTGCCACCAGTGATTCGAGGACAGGATGGAACACTGAAGCTTTCTTT. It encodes CATSDSRTGWNTEAFF.

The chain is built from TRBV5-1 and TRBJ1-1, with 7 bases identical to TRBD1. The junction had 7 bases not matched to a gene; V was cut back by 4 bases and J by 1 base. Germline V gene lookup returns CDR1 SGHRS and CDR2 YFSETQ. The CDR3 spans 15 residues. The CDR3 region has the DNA TGCGCCAGCAGCCCCCGGGACAGCCCGAACACTGAAGCTTTCTTT. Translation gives CASSPRDSPNTEAFF.

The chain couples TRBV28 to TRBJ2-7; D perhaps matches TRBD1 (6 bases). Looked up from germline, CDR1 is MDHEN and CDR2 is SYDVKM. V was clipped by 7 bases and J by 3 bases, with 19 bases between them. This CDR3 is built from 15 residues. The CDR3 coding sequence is TGTGCCAGCACCCCAGGGACACTGTACGGCTACGAGCAGTACTTC. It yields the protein CASTPGTLYGYEQYF.

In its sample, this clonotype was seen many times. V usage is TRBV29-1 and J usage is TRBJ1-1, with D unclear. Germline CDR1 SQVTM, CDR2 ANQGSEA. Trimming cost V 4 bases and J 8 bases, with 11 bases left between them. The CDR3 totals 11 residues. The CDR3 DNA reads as TGCAGCGTTGTCCCAGGACGGGAAGCTTTCTTT. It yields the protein CSVVPGREAFF.

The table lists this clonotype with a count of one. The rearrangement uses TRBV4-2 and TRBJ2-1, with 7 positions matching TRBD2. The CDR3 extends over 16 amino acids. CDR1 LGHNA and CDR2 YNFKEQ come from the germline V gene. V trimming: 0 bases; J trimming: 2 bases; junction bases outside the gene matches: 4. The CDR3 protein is CASSQDGGGAYNEQFF. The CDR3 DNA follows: TGTGCCAGCAGCCAAGACGGGGGAGGGGCCTACAATGAGCAGTTCTTC.

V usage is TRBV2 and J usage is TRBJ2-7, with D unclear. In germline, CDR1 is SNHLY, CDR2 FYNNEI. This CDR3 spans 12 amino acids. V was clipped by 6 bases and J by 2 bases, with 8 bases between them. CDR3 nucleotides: TGTGCCAGCAGAAAAGGTGCCTACGAGCAGTACTTC. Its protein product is CASRKGAYEQYF.

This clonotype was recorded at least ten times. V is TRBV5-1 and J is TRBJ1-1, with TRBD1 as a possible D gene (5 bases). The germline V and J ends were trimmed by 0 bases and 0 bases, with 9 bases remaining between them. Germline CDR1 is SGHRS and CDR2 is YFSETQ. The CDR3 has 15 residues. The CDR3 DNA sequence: TGCGCCAGCAGCTTGGGGGGCCCTTTGAACACTGAAGCTTTCTTT. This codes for CASSLGGPLNTEAFF.

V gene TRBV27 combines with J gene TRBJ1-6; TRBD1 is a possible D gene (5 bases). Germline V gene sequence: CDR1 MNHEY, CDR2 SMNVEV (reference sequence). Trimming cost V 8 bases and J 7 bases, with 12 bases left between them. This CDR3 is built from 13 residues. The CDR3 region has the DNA TGTGCCAGCCGAGGGGTGGAAAATTCACCCCTCCACTTT. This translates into CASRGVENSPLHF.